This is a list of T cell receptor beta chains from one sample in a study of read filtering for tumor transcriptome and immune sequencing. TCRdb analysed the reads with MiXCR anew, one entry per CDR3 protein. Found here are over 35,000 distinct CDR3 sequences, 12% of them singletons; the top ten hold about 38%. The sequenced sample was a population of CD138-negative cells sorted from bone marrow. Receptor source: a donor at least 40 years old with multiple myeloma. The CDR3 runs from the conserved cysteine through the conserved F or W. Rows give clone size only sometimes, using once, few, many, or a class for an expanded clone.

size | V | CDR3
many | TRBV29-1 | CSHPRGSTDTQYF
many | TRBV20-1 | CSARLAGVTDTQYF
many | TRBV7-2 | CASSLAGGPLRKDTQYF
many | TRBV7-9 | CASSRIPGAGELFF
many | TRBV20-1 | CSAPGQPNTGELFF
many | TRBV20-1 | CSGLGLSGDTQYF
many | TRBV7-9 | CASSLGLAREQFF
few | TRBV4-1 | CASSPSWGPNTGELFF
many | TRBV5-4 | CASSSGTGADEQYF
many | TRBV7-6 | CASSYRRGGRETQYF
few | TRBV20-1 | CSARTGYTEAFF
many | TRBV7-3 | CASSSQVSLGAEAFF
NA | TRBV19 | CASTPTGSDTQYF
many | TRBV27 | CASSSRDFGKTQYF
many | TRBV7-2 | CASSLERSQNEKLFF
many | TRBV7-9 | CASSTEGVGETQYF
many | TRBV7-9 | CASSLAGHYGYTF
many | TRBV29-1 | CSAQGTTDTGELFF
many | TRBV6-2/TRBV6-3 | CASSYSTGDTNTGELFF
many | TRBV20-1 | CSARDKGAGETQYF
many | TRBV10-3 | CATAAGVHGYTF
many | TRBV2 | CASSEGLGEESETQYF
many | TRBV30 | CAWTRGSGANVLTF
many | TRBV24-1 | CATSDSGFVETQYF
many | TRBV20-1 | CSVTGGGNQPQHF
few | TRBV7-2 | CASSPGTRSQGETQYF
few | TRBV5-6 | CASIIGGGAGEAFF
medium-sized | TRBV5-5 | CASSLADRAVLNTGELFF
few | TRBV28 | CASTMGRNYNEQFF
many | TRBV20-1 | CSARDLLVGVEQYF
many | TRBV11-1 | CASTAPGNRYEQYF
many | TRBV4-1 | CASSHGDRGNTEAFF
many | TRBV28 | CASSPPHGLYTGELFF
few | TRBV5-4 | CASSLGGPRDELFF
many | TRBV6-2/TRBV6-3 | CASRNTGAHGPQHF
many | TRBV6-5 | CASSYSLTGSSYEQYF
many | TRBV2 | CASKGGQGLQETQYF